This TCR beta chain comes out of a study of blood T cell repertoires in COVID-19. Whole-study context: Sources were T cells, B-cell-depleted T cells, or PBMCs; the material itself was cDNA or gDNA.

Assay used: immunoSEQ multiplex PCR; TCRdb lists only in-frame clones, some missing. The sample lists roughly 440,000 clones, 88% occurring once. The sequenced material came from peripheral blood. The sequence was obtained from a woman aged 45-65 years with COVID-19, enrolled during active disease.

CDR3 sequence reads: CASSLGGFSYNEQFF. CDR3 DNA: TGTGCCAGCAGCTTAGGTGGCTTCTCCTACAATGAGCAGTTCTTC. The chain joins TRBV7-2 to TRBJ2-1; no clear D gene. V was trimmed by 1 base and J by 0 bases, leaving 7 bases between them. The CDR3 loop spans 15 amino acids. From germline, CDR1 is SGHTA and CDR2 FQGNSA. The whole variable domain, filled in from reference TRBV7-2 and TRBJ2-1, reads GAGVSQSPSNKVTEKGKDVELRCDPISGHTALYWYRQSLGQGLEFLIYFQGNSAPDKSGLPSDRFSAERTGGSVSTLTIQRTQQEDSAVYLCASSLGGFSYNEQFFGPGTRLTVL.